This T cell receptor (beta chain) emerged from a study of CD8+CD57+ T cells in acquired aplastic anemia. In the study overall: An average of roughly 2.9 ug of DNA was obtained from sorted CD4+ and CD8+ cells. Study-wide results and caveats: In common between the patients and the controls were around 29 CD8+ CDR3 sequences.

Sequencing was done on patients that had shown CD8+CD57+ cell expansion by flow cytometry. Blood came from patients not yet given any therapy. Note on this clonotype: The antigen is undetermined.

From germline, CDR1 is WNHNN and CDR2 SYGVQD (reference sequence). The CDR3 is 14 residues long. V gave up 5 bases and J gave up 5 bases; unmatched junction bases: 5. The template for TCR beta VDJ and CDR3 sequence profiling was genomic DNA. TCRdb used MiXCR to reprocess the reads, holding one entry per CDR3 protein. The table has approximately 150,000 distinct CDR3 sequences, about half seen once; the top ten hold 3% to 4%. This sequence was found in a human donor with aplastic anemia. The chain uses TRBV10-1 and TRBJ2-2; 7 bases fit TRBD1. Sequenced sample: sorted CD4+, CD8+, or CD8+CD57+ T cells (not recorded which) from PBMCs. For the CDR3, the DNA is TGCGCCAGCAGTCGACAGGGTGGGACCGGGGAGCTGTTTTTT. It translates to CASSRQGGTGELFF.